Here is one TCR beta chain with its context. Its antigen is not identified. This specimen comes from a study of CD8 T cells in ankylosing spondylitis. Findings of the study overall: Ankylosing spondylitis blood seemed to carry a telltale TCR beta motif made of fewer than 10 highly homologous variants.

TCRdb passed the 5' RACE reads through MiXCR, listing each CDR3 protein once. Among approximately 400,000 distinct CDR3 sequences, roughly 27% were seen once, and the ten largest hold 0.89%. Germline-derived CDR1 and CDR2 are SGDLS and YYNGEE. Unmatched junction bases numbered 7, after V lost 3 bases and J lost 3 bases. The CDR3 spans 15 residues. The receptor's source is a male donor with ankylosing spondylitis. This chain links TRBV9 with TRBJ1-2, with 8 bases identical to TRBD1. Specimen: blood, either unsorted or a sorted T cell fraction (not recorded which). This CDR3 reads CASSARQGSDYGYTF. DNA for the CDR3: TGTGCCAGCAGCGCCCGACAGGGGAGCGACTATGGCTACACCTTC.